Detailed here is one T cell receptor beta chain. Its specificity is unknown. The data belong to a study of T-cell memory formation after mild COVID-19. On the study more broadly: TCR clusters largely stayed donor specific. Study-wide points: A second wave expanding day 15 to 37 was CD4+-biased; contracting clones were balanced. Clones that contracted clustered mainly in CM and EM if CD4+ and in EMRA if CD8+.

TCRdb re-called the 5' RACE reads through MiXCR, storing one row per CDR3 protein. The table shows about 360,000 distinct CDR3 sequences, with approximately 15% occurring only once. Germline V gene data show CDR1 as DFQATT and CDR2 as SNEGSKA (reference sequence). The CDR3 is made up of 14 amino acids. The trim removed 4 bases at V and 4 bases at J, leaving 8 bases unmatched. The chain carries TRBV20-1 and TRBJ1-2; 8 bases line up with TRBD1. This TCR came from a man between 18 and 35 years old who had mild COVID-19 (a few samples of this study predate the infection). Cell type and time point are not known. Source material: PBMCs or a T cell subset sorted from them (not recorded which). CDR3 loop: CSAMRGDRTYGYTF. DNA for the CDR3: TGCAGTGCTATGAGGGGGGACAGGACCTATGGCTACACCTTC.